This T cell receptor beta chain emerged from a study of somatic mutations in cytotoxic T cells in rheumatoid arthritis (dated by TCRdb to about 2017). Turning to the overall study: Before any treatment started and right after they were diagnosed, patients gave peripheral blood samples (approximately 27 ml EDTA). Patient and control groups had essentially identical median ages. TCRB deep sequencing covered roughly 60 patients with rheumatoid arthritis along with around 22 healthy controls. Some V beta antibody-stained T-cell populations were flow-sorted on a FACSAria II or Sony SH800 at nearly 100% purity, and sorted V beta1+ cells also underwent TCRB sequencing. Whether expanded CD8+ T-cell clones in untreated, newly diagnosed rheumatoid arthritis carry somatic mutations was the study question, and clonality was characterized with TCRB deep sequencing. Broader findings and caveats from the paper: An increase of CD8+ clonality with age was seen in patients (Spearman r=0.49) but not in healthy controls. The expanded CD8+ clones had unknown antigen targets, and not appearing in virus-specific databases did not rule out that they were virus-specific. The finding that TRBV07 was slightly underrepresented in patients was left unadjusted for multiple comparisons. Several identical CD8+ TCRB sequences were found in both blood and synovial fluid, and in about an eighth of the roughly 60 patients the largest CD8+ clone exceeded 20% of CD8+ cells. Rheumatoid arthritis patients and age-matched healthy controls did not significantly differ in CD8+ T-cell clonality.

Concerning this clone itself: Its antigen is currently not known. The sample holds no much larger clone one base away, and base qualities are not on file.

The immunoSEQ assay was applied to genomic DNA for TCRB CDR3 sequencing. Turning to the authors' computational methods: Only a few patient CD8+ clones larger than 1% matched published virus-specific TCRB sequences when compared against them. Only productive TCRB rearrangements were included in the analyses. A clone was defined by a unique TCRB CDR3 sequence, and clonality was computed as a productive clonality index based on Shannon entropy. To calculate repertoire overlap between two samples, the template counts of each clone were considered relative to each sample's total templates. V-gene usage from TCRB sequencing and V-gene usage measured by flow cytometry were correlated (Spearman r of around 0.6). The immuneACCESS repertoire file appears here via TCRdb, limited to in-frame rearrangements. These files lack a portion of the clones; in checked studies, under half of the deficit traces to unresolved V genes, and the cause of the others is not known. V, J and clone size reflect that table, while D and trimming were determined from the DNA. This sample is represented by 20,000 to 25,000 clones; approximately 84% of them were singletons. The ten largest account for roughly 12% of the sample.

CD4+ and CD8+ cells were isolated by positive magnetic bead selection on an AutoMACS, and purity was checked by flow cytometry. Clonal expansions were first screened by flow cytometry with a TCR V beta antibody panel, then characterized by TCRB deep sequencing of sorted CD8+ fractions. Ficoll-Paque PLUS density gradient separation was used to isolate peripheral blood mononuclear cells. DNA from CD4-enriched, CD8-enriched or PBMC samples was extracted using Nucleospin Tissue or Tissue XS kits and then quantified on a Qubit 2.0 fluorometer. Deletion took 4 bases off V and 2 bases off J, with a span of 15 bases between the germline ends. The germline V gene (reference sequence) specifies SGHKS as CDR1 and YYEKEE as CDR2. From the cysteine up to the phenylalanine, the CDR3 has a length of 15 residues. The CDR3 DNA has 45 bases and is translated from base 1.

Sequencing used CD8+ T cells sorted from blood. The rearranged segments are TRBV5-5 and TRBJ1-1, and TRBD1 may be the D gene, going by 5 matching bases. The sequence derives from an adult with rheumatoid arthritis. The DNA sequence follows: TGTGCCAGCAGCCAAGATATCGGGGCAAACACTGAAGCTTTCTTT. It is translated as CASSQDIGANTEAFF. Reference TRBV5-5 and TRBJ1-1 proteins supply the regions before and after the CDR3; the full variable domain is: DAGVTQSPTHLIKTRGQQVTLRCSPISGHKSVSWYQQVLGQGPQFIFQYYEKEERGRGNFPDRFSARQFPNYSSELNVNALLLGDSALYLCASSQDIGANTEAFFGQGTRLTVV.